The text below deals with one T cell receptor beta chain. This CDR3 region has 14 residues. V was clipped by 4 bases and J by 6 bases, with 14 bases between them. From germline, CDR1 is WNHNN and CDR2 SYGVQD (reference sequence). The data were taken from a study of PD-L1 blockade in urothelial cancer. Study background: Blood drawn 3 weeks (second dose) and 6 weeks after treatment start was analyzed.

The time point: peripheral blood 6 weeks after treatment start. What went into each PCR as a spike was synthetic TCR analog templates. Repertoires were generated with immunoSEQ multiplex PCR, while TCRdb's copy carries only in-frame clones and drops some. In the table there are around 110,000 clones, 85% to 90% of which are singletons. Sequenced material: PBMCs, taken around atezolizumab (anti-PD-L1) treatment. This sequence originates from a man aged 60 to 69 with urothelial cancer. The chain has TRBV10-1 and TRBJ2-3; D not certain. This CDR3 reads CASSANTDADTQYF. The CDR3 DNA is TGCGCCAGCAGTGCGAATACTGATGCGGATACGCAGTATTTT.